The 23 T cell receptor beta chains presented below share a single source sample, sequenced in a study of response to subunit inactivated influenza vaccine. TCRdb passed the RT-PCR reads through MiXCR, listing each CDR3 protein once. This sample has almost 250,000 distinct CDR3 sequences, with 12% found just once. The sample was non-naive T cells sorted from PBMCs, taken around two weeks before vaccination. The source is a man between 45 and 60 years old who received an inactivated influenza vaccine.

In its sample, this clonotype was seen a few times. The chain couples TRBV7-2 to TRBJ2-2; D is perhaps TRBD2 (7 bases). V lost 1 base to trimming and J lost 5 bases, with 17 bases between them. The CDR3 spans 17 residues. Looked up from germline, CDR1 is SGHTA and CDR2 is FQGNSA. CDR3 in amino acids: CASSLDAGAAETGELFF. The CDR3, as DNA: TGTGCCAGCAGCTTAGACGCGGGGGCGGCGGAGACCGGGGAGCTGTTTTTT.

This rearrangement joins TRBV20-1 to TRBJ2-3, with 10 bases matching TRBD2. Losses at the gene ends were 1 base for V and 2 bases for J; bases not matched to a gene: 6. Germline lookup yields CDR1 DFQATT and CDR2 SNEGSKA (reference sequence). The CDR3 sequence is 16 residues long. In nucleotides, the CDR3 is TGCAGTGCTAGAGGTTTAACTAGCGGGAACACAGATACGCAGTATTTT. This codes for CSARGLTSGNTDTQYF.

The gene calls are TRBV28 and TRBJ2-1; 7 nucleotides agree with TRBD1. The CDR3 covers 15 residues. Trimming at V came to 6 bases and at J to 2 bases, leaving 7 bases not matched to a gene. Germline V CDR1 and CDR2: MDHEN, SYDVKM. In DNA, the CDR3 is TGTGCCAGCAGGGATAGACAGGGCCCCTACAATGAGCAGTTCTTC. Encoded protein: CASRDRQGPYNEQFF.

The rearrangement uses TRBV4-3 and TRBJ1-2; 12 bases line up with TRBD1. J gave up 4 bases and V 0 bases, and 6 bases lay outside the gene matches. CDR1 and CDR2 (germline): LGHNA, YSLEER. This CDR3 spans 17 amino acids. The CDR3 here is CASSQDRGTGGAYGYTF. The CDR3 bases are TGCGCCAGCAGCCAAGATCGAGGGACAGGGGGCGCCTATGGCTACACCTTC.

This clonotype was seen a few times. As DNA, the CDR3 is TGTGCCAGCAGCTCCGTTAGCGCGGGGGGGCTGAAGACCCAGTACTTC. This sequence encodes CASSSVSAGGLKTQYF. The chain has TRBV7-9 and TRBJ2-5; 9 nucleotides align to TRBD2. This CDR3 comprises 16 residues. V shed 4 bases, J shed 6 bases, and the junction held 12 bases outside the gene matches. Germline values: CDR1 SEHNR, CDR2 FQNEAQ (reference sequence).

This clonotype was found a few times. The chain is built from TRBV2 and TRBJ2-1; weak D call: TRBD1 (7 bases). Germline V gene data show CDR1 as SNHLY and CDR2 as FYNNEI. The V and J ends lost 3 bases and 2 bases respectively, with 11 bases between them. This CDR3 has 15 amino acids. The CDR3 loop reads CASSEGRGAYNEQFF. In DNA form, the CDR3 reads TGTGCCAGCAGTGAGGGCAGGGGGGCCTACAATGAGCAGTTCTTC.

This clonotype was seen only a few times. The gene calls are TRBV10-3 and TRBJ2-7; 7 positions agree with TRBD2. V shed 3 bases, J shed 6 bases, and the junction held 8 bases outside the gene matches. The germline V gene has CDR1 ENHRY and CDR2 SYGVKD. This CDR3 has 14 residues. The CDR3 bases are TGTGCCATCAGTGATTCCGGGGGGACTCGCGAGCAGTACTTC. Amino acids: CAISDSGGTREQYF.

This clonotype was found a few times. The V gene is TRBV30, the J gene TRBJ2-7; D perhaps matches TRBD1 (6 bases). The CDR3 covers 14 residues. V was trimmed by 2 bases and J by 1 base, leaving 12 bases between them. The germline gives CDR1 GTSNPN, CDR2 SVGIG (reference sequence). CDR3 DNA sequence: TGTGCCTGGAGTTACAGGGCTCGGTCCTACGAGCAGTACTTC. Amino acid sequence: CAWSYRARSYEQYF. Based on the CDR3 plus reference TRBV30 and TRBJ2-7, the full variable domain is SQTIHQWPATLVQPVGSPLSLECTVEGTSNPNLYWYRQAAGRGLQLLFYSVGIGQISSEVPQNLSASRPQDRQFILSSKKLLLSDSGFYLCAWSYRARSYEQYFGPGTRLTVT.

The J gene is TRBJ2-5, the V gene TRBV7-3; no clear D gene. Per germline, CDR1 SGHTA and CDR2 FQGTGA. With 4 bases removed from V and 3 bases from J, the gap between germline ends came to 9 bases. The CDR3 contains 13 residues. The DNA for the CDR3 is TGTGCCAGCAGCTCCATTCCCGAAGAGACCCAGTACTTC. It encodes CASSSIPEETQYF.

The J gene is TRBJ2-3, the V gene TRBV10-3; D is ambiguous. Germline lookup yields CDR1 ENHRY and CDR2 SYGVKD. V lost 10 bases and J 3 bases, leaving 11 bases between the germline ends. This CDR3 is built from 12 residues. The CDR3 loop is CATQSQTDTQYF. In DNA form, the CDR3 reads TGTGCCACCCAGTCTCAAACAGATACGCAGTATTTT.

This rearrangement joins TRBV10-3 to TRBJ2-7, with TRBD1 matching 8 bases. The CDR3 loop spans 16 amino acids. The germline V gene has CDR1 ENHRY and CDR2 SYGVKD. V was clipped by 0 bases and J by 3 bases; unmatched bases: 7. The CDR3 DNA reads as TGTGCCATCAGTGAGTCTATTTCAGGGGGCAGCTACGAGCAGTACTTC. This codes for CAISESISGGSYEQYF.

The V gene is TRBV27, the J gene TRBJ1-5; 7 positions agree with TRBD1. Germline V CDR1 and CDR2: MNHEY, SMNVEV (reference sequence). CDR3 length: 16 residues. Trimming took 2 bases from V and 2 from J; bases not matched to a gene: 6. CDR3 sequence: CASSLRGGARNQPQHF. The CDR3 DNA is TGTGCCAGCAGTTTACGAGGGGGCGCACGCAATCAGCCCCAGCATTTT.

This clonotype has only a few counts. J is TRBJ2-3 and V is TRBV20-1, with no clear D. Germline V lookup: CDR1 DFQATT, CDR2 SNEGSKA (reference sequence). The germline V and J ends were trimmed by 2 bases and 1 base, with 7 bases remaining between them. This CDR3 is 13 amino acids long. The CDR3 is CSARSVGTDTQYF. CDR3 coding DNA: TGCAGTGCTAGATCGGTGGGCACAGATACGCAGTATTTT.

The V and J genes are TRBV20-1 and TRBJ2-7, with D perhaps matching TRBD1 (6 bases). V shed 1 base and J shed 2 bases, with 12 bases lying between them. This CDR3 has 14 residues. The germline CDR1 and CDR2 sequences are DFQATT and SNEGSKA (reference sequence). The CDR3 here is CSARGQANAYEQYF. The CDR3 DNA follows: TGCAGTGCTAGAGGACAGGCCAACGCCTACGAGCAGTACTTC.

This clonotype was found many times. V is TRBV12-3 or TRBV12-4 and J is TRBJ2-1; 14 bases line up with TRBD2. V shed 6 bases and J 16 bases; nucleotides not matched to a gene: 5. CDR3 size: 12 residues. CDR3 sequence (DNA): TGTGCCAGCAGAAGGACTAGCGGGAGGTACTTCTTC. Amino acid sequence: CASRRTSGRYFF.

The genes are TRBV6-1 and TRBJ2-5; D is unclear. The V end was cut by 6 bases, the J end by 4 bases, with 12 bases between. The CDR3 covers 13 residues. Germline V gives CDR1 MNHNS, CDR2 SASEGT. The CDR3 sequence is CASRRLGLETQYF. As DNA, the CDR3 is TGTGCCAGCAGGAGATTGGGGTTAGAGACCCAGTACTTC.

This clonotype was picked up a small number of times. V is TRBV6-5 and J is TRBJ1-4, with D perhaps matching TRBD1 (5 bases). From germline, CDR1 is MNHEY and CDR2 SVGAGI. CDR3 length: 14 residues. Deletions cut 4 bases from V and 2 bases from J, with 8 bases between. Here the CDR3 DNA reads TGTGCCAGCAGTTGGGGGGGTACTAATGAAAAACTGTTTTTT. It yields the protein CASSWGGTNEKLFF.

The chain links TRBV28 to TRBJ1-5; D is ambiguous. Trimming took off 2 bases at V and 5 bases at J, with 22 bases between the two ends. CDR1 is MDHEN and CDR2 is SYDVKM in the germline V gene. The CDR3 sequence is 18 residues long. The CDR3 sequence is CASSLAPGFGSMDQPQHF. DNA of the CDR3: TGTGCCAGCAGTTTAGCCCCAGGTTTTGGGTCTATGGATCAGCCCCAGCATTTT. The full variable domain, in which reference TRBV28 and TRBJ1-5 provide the parts outside the CDR3, is DVKVTQSSRYLVKRTGEKVFLECVQDMDHENMFWYRQDPGLGLRLIYFSYDVKMKEKGDIPEGYSVSREKKERFSLILESASTNQTSMYLCASSLAPGFGSMDQPQHFGDGTRLSIL.

The chain joins TRBV7-9 to TRBJ2-5; tentatively, D is TRBD2 (6 bases). The CDR3 has 15 residues. Deletions cut 2 bases from V and 5 bases from J, with 15 bases between. Per germline, CDR1 SEHNR and CDR2 FQNEAQ (reference sequence). The CDR3 coding sequence is TGTGCCAGCAGCTTAAGGCTAGCGAGGCAGGAGACCCAGTACTTC. Translating gives CASSLRLARQETQYF.

This clonotype has just a few counts. The rearrangement joins TRBV6-2 or TRBV6-3 to TRBJ2-2; the match to TRBD2 covers 8 bases. The CDR3 loop spans 17 amino acids. Germline V gene data show CDR1 as MNHEY and CDR2 as SVGEGT. V shed 7 bases and J 1 base; nucleotides not matched to a gene: 11. In nucleotides, the CDR3 is TGTGCCAGCACCCAACCGCGGGGGGCCCAGAACACCGGGGAGCTGTTTTTT. Translated: CASTQPRGAQNTGELFF.

Many counts were recorded for this clonotype. The CDR3 loop reads CASSRAVDNSPLHF. The CDR3 DNA is TGCGCCAGCAGCCGCGCCGTCGACAATTCACCCCTCCACTTT. The gene calls are TRBV5-1 and TRBJ1-6; D remains ambiguous. CDR3 length: 14 amino acids. The V end was cut by 4 bases, the J end by 7 bases, with 12 bases between. CDR1 and CDR2 from the germline V gene are SGHRS and YFSETQ.

This clonotype was found many times. This chain connects TRBV5-1 to TRBJ2-1; 7 bases map to TRBD2. V trimming: 0 bases; J trimming: 3 bases; junction bases outside the gene matches: 0. Germline V gives CDR1 SGHRS, CDR2 YFSETQ. CDR3 length: 14 residues. The CDR3 DNA is TGCGCCAGCAGCTTGGAGCGGGACTACAATGAGCAGTTCTTC. Translated: CASSLERDYNEQFF.

This clonotype has at least ten counts. The J gene is TRBJ2-1, the V gene TRBV9; D call uncertain. Trimming left V 0 bases short and J 4 bases short, with 2 bases between. This CDR3 comprises 12 residues. Germline V lookup: CDR1 SGDLS, CDR2 YYNGEE. CDR3 nucleotides: TGTGCCAGCAGCGTAGATTACAATGAGCAGTTCTTC. Translating it yields CASSVDYNEQFF.